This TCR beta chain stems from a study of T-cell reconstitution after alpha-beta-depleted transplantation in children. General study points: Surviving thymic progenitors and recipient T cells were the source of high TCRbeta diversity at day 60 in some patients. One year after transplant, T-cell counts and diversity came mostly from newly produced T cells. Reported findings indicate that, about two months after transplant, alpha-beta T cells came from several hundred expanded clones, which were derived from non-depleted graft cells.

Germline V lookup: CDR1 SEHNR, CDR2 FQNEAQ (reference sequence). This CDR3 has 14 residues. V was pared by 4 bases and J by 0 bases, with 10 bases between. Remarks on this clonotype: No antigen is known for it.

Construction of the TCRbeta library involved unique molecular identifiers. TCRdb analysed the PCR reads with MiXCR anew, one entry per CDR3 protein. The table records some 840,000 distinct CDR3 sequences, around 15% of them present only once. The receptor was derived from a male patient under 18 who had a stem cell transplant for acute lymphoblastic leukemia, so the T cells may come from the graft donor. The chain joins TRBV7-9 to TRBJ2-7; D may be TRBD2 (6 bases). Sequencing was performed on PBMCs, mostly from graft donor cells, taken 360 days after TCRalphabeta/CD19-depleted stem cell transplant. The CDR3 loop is CASSWGGISYEQYF. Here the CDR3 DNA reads TGTGCCAGCAGCTGGGGCGGGATCTCCTACGAGCAGTACTTC.